Listed here are 31 T cell receptor beta chains from one sample, sequenced in a study of blood T cell repertoires in COVID-19. Using immunoSEQ multiplex PCR, the repertoire was profiled, and TCRdb retains in-frame clones only, with some absent. The repertoire holds 68,000 or so clones, with about 87% as singletons. The specimen sequenced was peripheral blood. The origin of the receptors is a human donor in a cohort sampled during active COVID-19.

The gene calls are TRBV5-5 and TRBJ2-7, with 7 bases aligning to TRBD1. The CDR3 sequence is 15 residues long. V was pared by 3 bases and J by 5 bases, with 11 bases of the junction left unmatched. CDR1 is SGHKS, CDR2 YYEKEE, per germline (reference sequence). The CDR3 is CASSWPRQGRDEQYF. The DNA for the CDR3 is TGTGCCAGCAGCTGGCCCCGACAGGGTAGGGACGAGCAGTACTTC.

The chain carries TRBV27 and TRBJ1-2; D might be TRBD1 (6 bases). Trimming stripped 2 bases from V and 8 bases from J, with 24 bases between. This CDR3 spans 17 amino acids. In germline, CDR1 is MNHEY, CDR2 SMNVEV (reference sequence). In DNA, the CDR3 is TGTGCCAGCAGTTTACGGGGGGGGCTAGATTCGCAGAGAGGCTACACCTTC. This translates into CASSLRGGLDSQRGYTF.

The chain links TRBV7-2 to TRBJ1-5; 7 bases agree with TRBD1. CDR1 is SGHTA and CDR2 is FQGNSA in the germline V gene. The trim removed 3 bases at V and 3 bases at J, leaving 8 bases unmatched. The CDR3 runs 16 residues. CDR3 loop: CASSFRERGPNQPQHF. CDR3 nucleotide sequence: TGTGCCAGCAGCTTCCGCGAGAGGGGGCCCAATCAGCCCCAGCATTTT. The whole variable domain, remainder taken from reference TRBV7-2 and TRBJ1-5, is GAGVSQSPSNKVTEKGKDVELRCDPISGHTALYWYRQSLGQGLEFLIYFQGNSAPDKSGLPSDRFSAERTGGSVSTLTIQRTQQEDSAVYLCASSFRERGPNQPQHFGDGTRLSIL.

J is TRBJ1-4 and V is TRBV7-9; TRBD1 aligns across 10 bases. This CDR3 spans 18 amino acids. After removal of 5 bases from V and 7 bases from J, the junction contained 16 bases not matched to a gene. From germline, CDR1 is SEHNR and CDR2 FQNEAQ (reference sequence). The CDR3 protein is CASSAPGTGALSSEKLFF. The CDR3 DNA reads TGTGCCAGCAGCGCACCCGGGACAGGGGCCCTGAGTTCTGAAAAACTGTTTTTT.

The rearrangement joins TRBV7-2 to TRBJ1-6; 9 nucleotides align to TRBD1. Germline V gives CDR1 SGHTA, CDR2 FQGNSA. J was trimmed by 6 bases and V by 1 base; bases with no gene match: 1. This CDR3 region has 15 residues. The CDR3 is CASSLDRGPNSPLHF. The CDR3 DNA sequence: TGTGCCAGCAGCTTAGACAGGGGGCCTAATTCACCCCTCCACTTT.

The V gene is TRBV11-2, the J gene TRBJ1-6; the D gene is possibly TRBD1 (6 bases). The ends were cut back, 0 bases at V and 0 bases at J, with 12 bases in the middle. CDR3 size: 18 residues. Germline assignment: CDR1 SGHAT and CDR2 FQNNGV. In DNA, the CDR3 is TGTGCCAGCAGCTTAGAAGCAGGGGCGAGCTCCTATAATTCACCCCTCCACTTT. It codes for CASSLEAGASSYNSPLHF.

V is TRBV6-5 and J is TRBJ1-1, with D perhaps matching TRBD1 (5 bases). Trimming cost V 9 bases and J 0 bases, with 11 bases left between them. The CDR3 extends over 13 amino acids. Germline V gives CDR1 MNHEY, CDR2 SVGAGI. The CDR3 loop reads CASLGTLNTEAFF. CDR3 DNA: TGTGCCAGTCTAGGGACTTTGAACACTGAAGCTTTCTTT.

The chain carries TRBV28 and TRBJ1-1, with D maybe TRBD1 (6 bases). Per germline, CDR1 MDHEN and CDR2 SYDVKM. V was cut by 10 bases and J by 0 bases, with 12 bases left in between. The CDR3 loop spans 13 amino acids. The CDR3 sequence is CATYRDLNTEAFF. CDR3 nucleotide sequence: TGTGCCACCTACAGGGACCTGAACACTGAAGCTTTCTTT.

The V and J genes are TRBV3-1 (or the pseudogene TRBV3-2) and TRBJ2-3, with no clear D. Germline CDR1 and CDR2: LGHDT and YNNKEL (reference sequence). V dropped 0 bases and J dropped 0 bases, with 10 bases sitting between them. CDR3 length: 16 amino acids. CDR3 DNA: TGTGCCAGCAGCCAAGATTTAGGAGCGAGCACAGATACGCAGTATTTT. It yields the protein CASSQDLGASTDTQYF.

This chain uses TRBV20-1 with TRBJ2-1; TRBD2 is a possible D gene (5 bases). Germline assignment: CDR1 DFQATT and CDR2 SNEGSKA (reference sequence). The CDR3 spans 11 residues. Trimming took off 3 bases at V and 8 bases at J, with 8 bases between the two ends. The CDR3 sequence: CSARGGHEQFF. The CDR3 DNA is TGCAGTGCTAGGGGCGGGCATGAGCAGTTCTTC.

The J gene is TRBJ1-2, the V gene TRBV28; TRBD1 aligns across 7 bases. Trimming cost V 2 bases and J 0 bases; bases outside gene matches: 3. The germline V gene encodes CDR1 MDHEN and CDR2 SYDVKM. CDR3 length: 15 residues. CDR3 protein: CASSLPTGTNYGYTF. CDR3 coding DNA: TGTGCCAGCAGTTTACCGACAGGGACTAACTATGGCTACACCTTC.

The chain employs TRBV5-1 and TRBJ2-7, with 11 bases aligning to TRBD1. V lost 0 bases, J lost 4 bases, and 3 bases stayed unmatched. Germline lookup yields CDR1 SGHRS and CDR2 YFSETQ. This CDR3 contains 15 residues. The CDR3 DNA reads TGCGCCAGCAGCTTGGGAGGGACAGGGGGTTACGAGCAGTACTTC. It codes for CASSLGGTGGYEQYF.

A word on this clone: Other DNA sequences in the sample encode the same CDR3. The J gene is TRBJ1-2, the V gene TRBV30; D gene unclear. Trimming shortened V by 2 bases and J by 4 bases, and 5 bases separated the two germline ends. The CDR3 totals 11 residues. Looked up from germline, CDR1 is GTSNPN and CDR2 is SVGIG (reference sequence). As DNA, the CDR3 is TGTGCCTGGAGTACGGGCTATGGCTACACCTTC. It is translated as CAWSTGYGYTF.

The gene calls are TRBV5-1 and TRBJ1-6, with TRBD1 identical over 12 bases. Germline assignment: CDR1 SGHRS and CDR2 YFSETQ. The CDR3 consists of 17 residues. The V and J ends lost 4 bases and 9 bases, in that order; junction bases with no gene match: 11. The CDR3 region has the DNA TGCGCCAGCAGCCTGGGACAGGGGGCGAATTTTGCTTCACCCCTCCACTTT. Protein: CASSLGQGANFASPLHF.

The chain is built from TRBV18 and TRBJ1-2; D is undetermined. CDR3 size: 15 residues. Trimming took 2 bases from V and 6 from J, leaving 16 bases between them. CDR1 KGHSH and CDR2 LQKENI come from the germline V gene. The CDR3, as DNA: TGTGCCAGCTCACCATCATTCACCCGACAAGATGGCTACACCTTC. Translating gives CASSPSFTRQDGYTF.

The V gene is TRBV18, the J gene TRBJ1-4, with unresolved D. The ends were cut back, 1 base at V and 7 bases at J, with 13 bases in the middle. Germline CDR1 KGHSH, CDR2 LQKENI. The CDR3 is 15 residues long. The chain's CDR3 is CASSPRTVQGEKLFF. The CDR3 DNA sequence: TGTGCCAGCTCACCACGAACAGTTCAAGGTGAAAAACTGTTTTTT.

This clone came up a few times. This sequence joins TRBV30 and TRBJ1-1, with D unresolved. Trimming removed 0 bases from V and 7 bases from J, with 12 bases in between. The length of the CDR3 is 13 residues. Germline loops: CDR1 GTSNPN, CDR2 SVGIG (reference sequence). CDR3: CAWSVRGEGEAFF. CDR3 nucleotide sequence: TGTGCCTGGAGTGTCCGTGGGGAGGGTGAAGCTTTCTTT.

V and J are TRBV11-2 and TRBJ2-7, with 12 bases lining up with TRBD2. CDR3 length: 15 residues. The V gene end was trimmed by 5 bases and the J gene end by 6 bases; junction bases not matched to a gene: 8. Germline-derived CDR1 and CDR2 are SGHAT and FQNNGV. DNA of the CDR3: TGTGCCAGCAGCCCAAGACTAGCGGGAGTTTTCGAGCAGTACTTC. Translating gives CASSPRLAGVFEQYF.

The chain combines TRBV11-1 with TRBJ2-7; no clear D gene. The CDR3 is 13 residues long. Trimming left V 7 bases short and J 4 bases short, with 14 bases between. From germline, CDR1 is SGHAT and CDR2 FQDESV (reference sequence). The CDR3 here is CASKWAGAYEQYF. In nucleotides, the CDR3 is TGTGCCAGCAAGTGGGCAGGTGCGTACGAGCAGTACTTC.

The chain employs TRBV6-1 and TRBJ1-2, with TRBD1 as a possible D gene (6 bases). This CDR3 comprises 15 residues. Germline CDR1 reads MNHNS; CDR2 reads SASEGT. Between the trimmed V and J ends, which lost 0 bases and 3 bases, there was a span of 11 bases. The CDR3 loop reads CASSEAPGQHYGYTF. Here the CDR3 DNA reads TGTGCCAGCAGTGAAGCCCCGGGACAACACTATGGCTACACCTTC.

The gene calls are TRBV6-2 or TRBV6-3 and TRBJ2-2, with 10 bases matching TRBD1. Trimming at V came to 4 bases and at J to 3 bases, leaving 5 bases not matched to a gene. Germline CDR1 MNHEY, CDR2 SVGEGT. The CDR3 loop spans 16 amino acids. CDR3 in DNA: TGTGCCAGCAGTTCCGGACAGGGGGGTTACACCGGGGAGCTGTTTTTT. It is translated as CASSSGQGGYTGELFF.

The chain uses TRBV19 and TRBJ2-2; 8 bases are a match to TRBD2. Germline trimming cut 8 bases from V and 5 bases from J; bases unmatched to any gene: 4. The CDR3 is made up of 13 amino acids. Germline values: CDR1 LNHDA, CDR2 SQIVND (reference sequence). CDR3 sequence reads: CASGLAGTGELFF. In nucleotides, the CDR3 is TGTGCCAGTGGACTAGCTGGGACCGGGGAGCTGTTTTTT.

This clone showed up just once. The chain uses TRBV7-2 and TRBJ2-3; 12 bases match TRBD2. The CDR3 has 17 amino acids. Per germline, CDR1 SGHTA and CDR2 FQGNSA. V lost 3 bases to trimming and J lost 5 bases; unmatched junction nucleotides: 9. The chain's CDR3 is CASSFRFRTSGVDTQYF. As DNA, the CDR3 is TGTGCCAGCAGCTTTAGGTTCCGGACTAGCGGGGTAGATACGCAGTATTTT.

The chain has TRBV30 and TRBJ2-5; 13 nucleotides align to TRBD2. Germline V gives CDR1 GTSNPN, CDR2 SVGIG (reference sequence). This CDR3 region has 16 residues. The trim removed 0 bases at V and 3 bases at J, leaving 4 bases unmatched. This CDR3 is CAWSVRGLAGEETQYF. As DNA, the CDR3 is TGTGCCTGGAGTGTACGAGGACTAGCGGGGGAAGAGACCCAGTACTTC.

The CDR3 DNA sequence: TGTGCCACAGGGGAGGGGCTGGGGACTGAAGCTTTCTTT. Amino acid sequence: CATGEGLGTEAFF. The chain couples TRBV28 to TRBJ1-1; possible D gene TRBD1, 6 bases. The V and J ends lost 10 bases and 5 bases respectively, with 17 bases between them. CDR3 length: 13 amino acids. The germline gives CDR1 MDHEN, CDR2 SYDVKM.

V gene TRBV6-6 combines with J gene TRBJ2-7; 8 positions match TRBD2. The CDR3 extends over 16 amino acids. V dropped 2 bases and J dropped 0; count of bases not matched to a gene: 6. Germline V gene lookup returns CDR1 MNHNY and CDR2 SVGAGI (reference sequence). The CDR3, as DNA: TGTGCCAGCAGTTACCCACTAGCGGACAGCTCCTACGAGCAGTACTTC. It specifies CASSYPLADSSYEQYF.

This clone occurred a few times. The V gene is TRBV28, the J gene TRBJ1-4, with TRBD1 identical over 7 bases. V gave up 2 bases and J gave up 5 bases; unmatched junction bases: 8. This CDR3 has 16 residues. Germline values: CDR1 MDHEN, CDR2 SYDVKM. CDR3 region: CASSLGGTESNEKLFF. Here the CDR3 DNA reads TGTGCCAGCAGTTTAGGGGGGACAGAGTCCAATGAAAAACTGTTTTTT.

This chain uses TRBV19 with TRBJ1-6; TRBD1 matches 8 bases. Germline V gives CDR1 LNHDA, CDR2 SQIVND (reference sequence). The CDR3 has 14 residues. J gave up 7 bases and V 8 bases, and 7 bases lay outside the gene matches. CDR3 sequence reads: CASGRTGLNSPLHF. The CDR3 DNA reads TGTGCCAGTGGACGGACAGGGTTGAATTCACCCCTCCACTTT.

CDR3 sequence (DNA): TGTGCCTGGAGTTTGGGGGGGCCGAGTACCGGGGAGCTGTTTTTT. It translates to CAWSLGGPSTGELFF. The genes are TRBV30 and TRBJ2-2, with TRBD2 as a possible D gene (7 bases). Germline-derived CDR1 and CDR2 are GTSNPN and SVGIG (reference sequence). V shed 2 bases and J shed 5 bases, with 15 bases lying between them. CDR3 length: 15 residues. Drawing the rest from reference TRBV30 and TRBJ2-2, the complete variable domain is SQTIHQWPATLVQPVGSPLSLECTVEGTSNPNLYWYRQAAGRGLQLLFYSVGIGQISSEVPQNLSASRPQDRQFILSSKKLLLSDSGFYLCAWSLGGPSTGELFFGEGSRLTVL.

The chain recombines TRBV28 with TRBJ1-1; 10 nucleotides line up with TRBD1. Per the germline V gene, CDR1 is MDHEN and CDR2 is SYDVKM. The junction had 10 bases not matched to a gene; V was cut back by 3 bases and J by 6 bases. The length of the CDR3 is 16 residues. Here the CDR3 reads CASSLYGQGEVAEAFF. CDR3 bases: TGTGCCAGCAGTTTGTATGGACAGGGGGAGGTCGCTGAAGCTTTCTTT.

The chain couples TRBV6-2 or TRBV6-3 to TRBJ2-1; 11 bases line up with TRBD2. The J segment lost 1 base and the V segment lost 5 bases, leaving 13 bases of the junction unmatched. The germline gives CDR1 MNHEY, CDR2 SVGEGT. The CDR3 length is 19 residues. In DNA form, the CDR3 reads TGTGCCAGCAGTCCCATAGCGGGAGGGCTTTCGATTTCCTACAATGAGCAGTTCTTC. Amino acids: CASSPIAGGLSISYNEQFF.